This T cell receptor (beta chain) was obtained from a study of graft-versus-host responses after intestinal transplantation. Turning to the study itself: Each transplant was multivisceral, liver-intestinal, or isolated intestinal. Following induction with anti-thymocyte globulin, all recipients were given tacrolimus and steroids for 2 to 4 years. Notes on the study in general: Within allografts, high graft-versus-host to host-versus-graft clonal ratios were seen among patients with graft-donor T cell macrochimerism. Researchers found GvH clones in recipient marrow, and some showed up first in ileum or blood.

Produced via immunoSEQ multiplex PCR; TCRdb's table is partial and in-frame only. Here the sample spans 41,000 or so clones, approximately 95% being singletons. As concerns this clone: Its specificity is unknown.

The germline V gene has CDR1 SGHAT and CDR2 FQNNGV. CDR3 size: 16 residues. Trimming took 5 bases from V and 3 from J; bases not matched to a gene: 8. The specimen comprised unstimulated CD8+ T cells sorted from spleen or lymph node cells, sampled before transplant. This sequence was found in a human donor who was the organ donor for an intestinal transplant. V is TRBV11-2 and J is TRBJ1-2; TRBD1 agrees at 11 bases. For the CDR3, the DNA is TGTGCCAGCAGCGAAGGGACAGGGGGACCCGACTATGGCTACACCTTC. Its translation: CASSEGTGGPDYGYTF.